The 10 T cell receptor beta chains in this list originate from one sample, sequenced in a study of T cell repertoires in cytomegalovirus infection. TCRdb recomputed calls from the reads with MiXCR, one row per CDR3 protein. Of 120,000 to 150,000 distinct CDR3 sequences in the sample, about 6.5% were seen once. Sequencing input: PBMCs. The receptors here all came from a human donor in good health (CMV status not recorded). Some clones in this sample may be carry-over from other donors' samples.

This clonotype has ten or more counts. This rearrangement joins TRBV19 to TRBJ2-3; the match to TRBD1 covers 7 bases. The V and J ends lost 9 bases and 3 bases, in that order; junction bases with no gene match: 6. Germline V lookup: CDR1 LNHDA, CDR2 SQIVND (reference sequence). The CDR3 is made up of 13 amino acids. The CDR3 bases are TGTGCCAGCGGGACAGCCACGACAGATACGCAGTATTTT. Its protein is CASGTATTDTQYF. The full variable domain, in which reference TRBV19 and TRBJ2-3 provide the parts outside the CDR3, is DGGITQSPKYLFRKEGQNVTLSCEQNLNHDAMYWYRQDPGQGLRLIYYSQIVNDFQKGDIAEGYSVSREKKESFPLTVTSAQKNPTAFYLCASGTATTDTQYFGPGTRLTVL.

This clonotype has only a few counts. The chain combines TRBV24-1 with TRBJ1-5, with no clear D. The CDR3 is 13 residues long. CDR1 is KGHDR, CDR2 SFDVKD, per germline. V lost 4 bases and J 5 bases, leaving 8 bases between the germline ends. The CDR3 is CATSDRSDQPQHF. The CDR3 DNA reads TGTGCCACCAGTGACCGCTCCGATCAGCCCCAGCATTTT.

This clonotype was counted many times. The gene calls are TRBV2 and TRBJ1-1; D is unclear. The CDR3 length is 15 residues. The V gene's germline CDR1 is SNHLY and CDR2 FYNNEI. V was clipped by 0 bases and J by 0 bases, with 8 bases between them. The chain's CDR3 is CASSEAQSMNTEAFF. The DNA of the CDR3 is TGTGCCAGCAGTGAAGCCCAGTCCATGAACACTGAAGCTTTCTTT.

This clonotype has at least ten counts. The chain employs TRBV28 and TRBJ2-3; 7 positions match TRBD1. The CDR3 sequence is 15 residues long. The germline gives CDR1 MDHEN, CDR2 SYDVKM. The J segment lost 1 base and the V segment lost 9 bases, leaving 10 bases of the junction unmatched. The CDR3 nucleotides read TGTGCCAGTCTAACAGGGGAGTGGGGCACAGATACGCAGTATTTT. This gives the protein CASLTGEWGTDTQYF.

This clonotype was detected many times. This rearrangement joins TRBV28 to TRBJ2-1, with no clear D. Trimming took 3 bases from V and 4 from J, leaving 10 bases between them. The germline V gene has CDR1 MDHEN and CDR2 SYDVKM. This CDR3 has 14 residues. For the CDR3, the DNA is TGTGCCAGCAGTTTGGTCCAGGTATACAATGAGCAGTTCTTC. It codes for CASSLVQVYNEQFF.

This clonotype came up a few times. J is TRBJ1-2 and V is TRBV12-3 or TRBV12-4; possible D gene TRBD1, 6 bases. The CDR3 covers 15 residues. V lost 6 bases to trimming and J lost 8 bases, with 22 bases between them. CDR3 sequence reads: CASSYRVLGSLGYTF. CDR3 nucleotides: TGTGCCAGCAGCTACAGGGTGTTAGGATCGCTCGGCTACACCTTC.

This clonotype was counted ten times or more. J is TRBJ2-5 and V is TRBV5-5; TRBD1 matches 8 bases. V shed 5 bases and J 5 bases; nucleotides not matched to a gene: 11. Germline CDR1 SGHKS, CDR2 YYEKEE (reference sequence). This CDR3 comprises 15 residues. CDR3 sequence: CASSLGQGDGETQYF. CDR3 DNA sequence: TGTGCCAGCAGTCTAGGACAGGGAGATGGCGAGACCCAGTACTTC.

V usage is TRBV15 and J usage is TRBJ1-6; TRBD1 might be the D (6 bases). V lost 5 bases to trimming and J lost 3 bases, with 20 bases between them. The CDR3 covers 18 residues. Germline assignment: CDR1 LNHNV and CDR2 YYDKDF (reference sequence). CDR3 DNA sequence: TGTGCCACCAGCTCCTCGCGGCCGGACAGACGCTATAATTCACCCCTCCACTTT. Translation: CATSSSRPDRRYNSPLHF.

At least ten counts were recorded for this clonotype. The chain has TRBV7-2 and TRBJ1-5; D is unclear. V gave up 3 bases and J gave up 4 bases, with 4 bases separating them. This CDR3 has 12 residues. Germline values: CDR1 SGHTA, CDR2 FQGNSA. The CDR3 sequence is CASSLKNQPQHF. CDR3 DNA sequence: TGTGCCAGCAGCTTGAAAAATCAGCCCCAGCATTTT.

V usage is TRBV14 and J usage is TRBJ2-5; D call uncertain. The germline CDR1 and CDR2 sequences are SGHDN and FVKESK. This CDR3 contains 13 residues. V was cut by 4 bases and J by 5 bases, with 11 bases left in between. DNA for the CDR3: TGTGCCAGCAGCCGGAATCTTAGGGAGACCCAGTACTTC. Protein: CASSRNLRETQYF. The entire variable domain, with the rest obtained from reference TRBV14 and TRBJ2-5, is as follows: EAGVTQFPSHSVIEKGQTVTLRCDPISGHDNLYWYRRVMGKEIKFLLHFVKESKQDESGMPNNRFLAERTGGTYSTLKVQPAELEDSGVYFCASSRNLRETQYFGPGTRLLVL.